This T cell receptor beta chain was obtained from a study of PD-L1 blockade in urothelial cancer. About the study: Prior chemotherapy in patients spanned 0 to 3 regimens.

This sample's time point: peripheral blood 6 weeks after treatment start. Method: immunoSEQ multiplex PCR; TCRdb's copy keeps in-frame clones and lacks some. The sample consists of about 76,000 clones, about 91% of them appearing once. Trimming at V came to 5 bases and at J to 4 bases, leaving 5 bases not matched to a gene. Germline assignment: CDR1 SQVTM and CDR2 ANQGSEA. CDR3 length: 12 amino acids. The chain combines TRBV29-1 with TRBJ2-7, with TRBD1 identical over 7 bases. The TCR originated in a woman at least 80 years old with urothelial cancer. The specimen was PBMCs, collected around atezolizumab (anti-PD-L1) treatment. The CDR3 sequence: CSVKQGKYEQYF. The CDR3 nucleotides read TGCAGCGTTAAACAGGGGAAGTACGAGCAGTACTTC.